This TCR beta chain stems from a study of T-cell reconstitution after alpha-beta-depleted transplantation in children. There are 16 residues in the CDR3. Per the germline V gene, CDR1 is SGHVS and CDR2 is FQNEAQ. The ends were cut back, 5 bases at V and 0 bases at J, with 17 bases in the middle. The library targeted TCRbeta and was prepared with unique molecular identifiers. Via MiXCR, TCRdb re-called the PCR reads, giving one row per CDR3 protein. The sample shows roughly 490,000 distinct CDR3 sequences, roughly 10% of them seen only once. Only a few counts were recorded for this clonotype. Its matching antigen is unknown. Points from the study as a whole: Expanded graft clones, several hundred of them, were reportedly the source of alpha-beta T cells about two months after transplant. Recipient T cells and thymic progenitors that survived gave rise to the high TCRbeta diversity observed at day 60 in some patients. When one year had passed after transplant, most T-cell counts and diversity came from newly produced T cells.

The TCR sequence derives from a female patient aged 2 to 10 who had a stem cell transplant for aplastic anemia, so the T cells may come from the graft donor. The sequenced sample was PBMCs, mostly from graft donor cells, obtained 180 days after TCRalphabeta/CD19-depleted stem cell transplant. The rearrangement uses TRBV7-8 and TRBJ2-7; D perhaps matches TRBD2 (6 bases). The CDR3 protein is CASSHGQEGDSYEQYV. For the CDR3, the DNA is TGTGCCAGCAGCCATGGCCAGGAGGGAGACTCCTACGAGCAGTACGTC.